The entry that follows covers one TCR beta chain sequence. Its antigen is not identified. The CDR3 is 15 amino acids. Germline lookup yields CDR1 MNHEY and CDR2 SVGAGI. J lost 4 bases, V lost 2 bases, and 3 bases had no gene match. cDNA libraries of TCR beta carried unique molecular identifiers. One entry per CDR3 protein, called by TCRdb with MiXCR from the PCR reads. The sample includes fewer than 600,000 distinct CDR3 sequences, 45% of them seen just once. The data belong to a study of post-analysis software for immune sequencing data. Study observations and caveats: Comparison with controls showed significantly lower normalized Chao1 diversity in multiple sclerosis patients. With TRBV5-6, TRBV5-1 and TRBV20-1 included, roughly five TRBV segments were more frequent in patients than in controls.

V usage is TRBV6-5 and J usage is TRBJ2-1, with 9 positions matching TRBD1. The specimen was blood. The TCR sequence derives from a girl under 18 with multiple sclerosis. CDR3: CASSYGTGFYNEQFF. The CDR3 coding sequence is TGTGCCAGCAGTTACGGGACAGGGTTTTACAATGAGCAGTTCTTC.